This T cell receptor beta chain comes out of a study of blood T cell repertoires in COVID-19. Study-level background: Samples of COVID-19 (acute and convalescent) were obtained from the United States, Italy and Spain.

Original methodology: Scientists estimated how many nucleated cells there were by amplifying reference gene primers. Profiling relied on immunoSEQ multiplex PCR, and the TCRdb table lists in-frame clones only, not all of them. V, J and clone size were drawn from that table, and D and trimming were deduced from the DNA. The sample contains approximately 58,000 clones, about 81% of which appear only once. This CDR3 region has 13 residues. Germline V lookup: CDR1 SGHAT, CDR2 FQNNGV. Trimming took off 2 bases at V and 7 bases at J, with 9 bases between the two ends. This clone was counted only a few times. Enrollment of patients from Seattle took place during active infection, with longitudinal follow-up.

Sequencing was performed on peripheral blood. V gene TRBV11-2 combines with J gene TRBJ1-5; D is undetermined. The TCR comes from a man aged 60 to 75 with COVID-19, enrolled during active disease. CDR3: CASSLNSQQPQHF. The CDR3 nucleotides read TGTGCCAGCAGCTTAAATTCCCAGCAGCCCCAGCATTTT.